This T cell receptor beta chain was captured in a study of T cells in Graves' hyperthyroidism and ophthalmopathy. Study-wide findings and caveats: Separating ophthalmopathy from stable hyperthyroidism was achieved by a 13 V-J model.

Germline V gene data show CDR1 as GTSNPN and CDR2 as SVGIG (reference sequence). The CDR3 runs 17 residues. V lost 3 bases to trimming and J lost 6 bases; unmatched junction nucleotides: 11. Amplification of TCR beta CDR3 regions was performed using RNA transcripts as template. The primer set for the first-round RT-PCR of the TCR CDR3 was HTBI. TCRdb used MiXCR to reprocess the multiplex PCR reads, holding one entry per CDR3 protein. The sample holds approximately 700,000 distinct CDR3 sequences, around 17% seen once. For this clonotype: Its antigen is undetermined.

V and J are TRBV30 and TRBJ2-2; TRBD2 agrees at 12 bases. This clonotype originated in a man aged 18 to 30 with Graves' hyperthyroidism. Sequenced: blood. The CDR3 nucleotides read TGTGCCTGGAGGCGCGGGCTAGCGGGAGGGCCTGCCGGGGAGCTGTTTTTT. It translates to CAWRRGLAGGPAGELFF. Using reference TRBV30 and TRBJ2-2 for the parts outside the CDR3, the full variable domain is SQTIHQWPATLVQPVGSPLSLECTVEGTSNPNLYWYRQAAGRGLQLLFYSVGIGQISSEVPQNLSASRPQDRQFILSSKKLLLSDSGFYLCAWRRGLAGGPAGELFFGEGSRLTVL.